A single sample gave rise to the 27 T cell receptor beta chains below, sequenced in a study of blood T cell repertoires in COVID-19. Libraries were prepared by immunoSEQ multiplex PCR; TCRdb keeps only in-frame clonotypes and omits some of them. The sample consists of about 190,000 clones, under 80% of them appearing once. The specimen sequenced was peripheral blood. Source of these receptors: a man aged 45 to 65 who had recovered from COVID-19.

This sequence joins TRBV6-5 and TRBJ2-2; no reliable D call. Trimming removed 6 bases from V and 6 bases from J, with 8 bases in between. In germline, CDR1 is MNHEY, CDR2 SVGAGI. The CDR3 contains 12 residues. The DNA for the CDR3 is TGTGCCAGCAGCAGACTGGCCGGGGAGCTGTTTTTT. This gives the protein CASSRLAGELFF.

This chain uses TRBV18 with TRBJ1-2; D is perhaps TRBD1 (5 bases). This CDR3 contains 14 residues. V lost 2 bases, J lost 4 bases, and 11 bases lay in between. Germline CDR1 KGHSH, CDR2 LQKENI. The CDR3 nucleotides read TGTGCCAGCTCACCATCGTCAGGGTCCTATGGCTACACCTTC. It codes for CASSPSSGSYGYTF.

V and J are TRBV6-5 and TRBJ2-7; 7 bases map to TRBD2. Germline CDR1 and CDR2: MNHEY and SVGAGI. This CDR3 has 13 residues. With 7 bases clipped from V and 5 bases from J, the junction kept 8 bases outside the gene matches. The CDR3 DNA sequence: TGTGCCAGCACTAGCGGTGGGAGGAACGAGCAGTACTTC. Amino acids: CASTSGGRNEQYF.

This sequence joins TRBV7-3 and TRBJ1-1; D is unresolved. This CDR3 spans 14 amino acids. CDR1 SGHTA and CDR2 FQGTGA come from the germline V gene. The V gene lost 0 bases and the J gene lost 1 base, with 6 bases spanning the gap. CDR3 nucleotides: TGTGCCAGCAGCTTAACGGGAGGGAACACTGAAGCTTTCTTT. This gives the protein CASSLTGGNTEAFF. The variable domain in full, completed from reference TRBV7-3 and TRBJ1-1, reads GAGVSQTPSNKVTEKGKYVELRCDPISGHTALYWYRQSLGQGPEFLIYFQGTGAADDSGLPNDRFFAVRPEGSVSTLKIQRTERGDSAVYLCASSLTGGNTEAFFGQGTRLTVV.

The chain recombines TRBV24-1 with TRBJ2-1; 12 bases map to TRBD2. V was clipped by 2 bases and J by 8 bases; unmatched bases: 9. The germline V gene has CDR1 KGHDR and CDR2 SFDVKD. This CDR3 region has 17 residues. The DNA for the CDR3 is TGTGCCACCAGTGATTCGCAACTAGCGGGAGGAGGAGATGAGCAGTTCTTC. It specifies CATSDSQLAGGGDEQFF.

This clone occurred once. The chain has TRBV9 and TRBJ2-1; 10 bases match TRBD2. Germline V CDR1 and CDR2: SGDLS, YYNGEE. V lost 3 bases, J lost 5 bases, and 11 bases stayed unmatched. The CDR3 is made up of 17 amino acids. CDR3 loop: CASSAHQREGKHNEQFF. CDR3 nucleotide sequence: TGTGCCAGCAGCGCCCATCAGCGGGAGGGAAAACACAATGAGCAGTTCTTC.

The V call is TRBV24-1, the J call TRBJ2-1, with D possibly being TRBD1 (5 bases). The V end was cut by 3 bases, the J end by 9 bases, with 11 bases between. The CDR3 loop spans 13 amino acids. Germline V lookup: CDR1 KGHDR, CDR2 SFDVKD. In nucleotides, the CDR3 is TGTGCCACCAGTGATACCCTTCAGGGTGAGCAGTTCTTC. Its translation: CATSDTLQGEQFF.

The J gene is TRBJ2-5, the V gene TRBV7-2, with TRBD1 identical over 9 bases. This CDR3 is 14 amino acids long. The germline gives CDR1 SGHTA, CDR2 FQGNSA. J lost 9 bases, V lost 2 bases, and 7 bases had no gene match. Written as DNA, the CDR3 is TGTGCCAGCAGCTTAAACAGGGGGCGGGGGTCCCAGTACTTC. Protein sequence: CASSLNRGRGSQYF. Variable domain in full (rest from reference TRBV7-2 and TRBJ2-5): GAGVSQSPSNKVTEKGKDVELRCDPISGHTALYWYRQSLGQGLEFLIYFQGNSAPDKSGLPSDRFSAERTGGSVSTLTIQRTQQEDSAVYLCASSLNRGRGSQYFGPGTRLLVL.

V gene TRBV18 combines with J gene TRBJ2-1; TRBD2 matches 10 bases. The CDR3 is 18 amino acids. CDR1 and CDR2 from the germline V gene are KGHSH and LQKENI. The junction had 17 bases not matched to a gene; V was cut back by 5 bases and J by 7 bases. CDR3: CASSGEAGGPFSENEQFF. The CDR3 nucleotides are TGTGCCAGCTCAGGGGAAGCGGGAGGGCCATTCTCGGAGAATGAGCAGTTCTTC.

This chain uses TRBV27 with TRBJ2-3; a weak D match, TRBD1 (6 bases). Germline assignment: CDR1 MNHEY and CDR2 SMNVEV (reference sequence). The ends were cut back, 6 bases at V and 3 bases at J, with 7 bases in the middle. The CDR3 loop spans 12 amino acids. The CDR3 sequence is CASRRGTDTQYF. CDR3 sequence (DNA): TGTGCCAGCAGGAGGGGGACAGATACGCAGTATTTT.

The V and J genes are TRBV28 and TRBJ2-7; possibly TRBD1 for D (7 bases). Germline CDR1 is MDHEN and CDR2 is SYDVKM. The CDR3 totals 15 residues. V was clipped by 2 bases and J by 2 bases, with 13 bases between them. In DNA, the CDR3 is TGTGCCAGCAGTTTACAGGGGGGCTCCCCCTACGAGCAGTACTTC. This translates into CASSLQGGSPYEQYF. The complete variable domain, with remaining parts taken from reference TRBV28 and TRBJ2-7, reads DVKVTQSSRYLVKRTGEKVFLECVQDMDHENMFWYRQDPGLGLRLIYFSYDVKMKEKGDIPEGYSVSREKKERFSLILESASTNQTSMYLCASSLQGGSPYEQYFGPGTRLTVT.

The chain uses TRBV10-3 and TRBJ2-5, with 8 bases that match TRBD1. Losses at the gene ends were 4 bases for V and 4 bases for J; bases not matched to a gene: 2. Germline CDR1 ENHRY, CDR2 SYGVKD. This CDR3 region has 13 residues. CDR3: CAISVDRGETQYF. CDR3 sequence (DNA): TGTGCCATCAGTGTAGACAGGGGAGAGACCCAGTACTTC.

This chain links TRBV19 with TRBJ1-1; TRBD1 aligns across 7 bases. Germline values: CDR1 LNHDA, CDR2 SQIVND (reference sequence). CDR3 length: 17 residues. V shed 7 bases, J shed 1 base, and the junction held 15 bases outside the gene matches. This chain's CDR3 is CASTPLATGTANTEAFF. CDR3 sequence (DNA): TGTGCCAGTACCCCTCTGGCAACCGGGACAGCGAACACTGAAGCTTTCTTT. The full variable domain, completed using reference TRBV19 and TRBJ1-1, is DGGITQSPKYLFRKEGQNVTLSCEQNLNHDAMYWYRQDPGQGLRLIYYSQIVNDFQKGDIAEGYSVSREKKESFPLTVTSAQKNPTAFYLCASTPLATGTANTEAFFGQGTRLTVV.

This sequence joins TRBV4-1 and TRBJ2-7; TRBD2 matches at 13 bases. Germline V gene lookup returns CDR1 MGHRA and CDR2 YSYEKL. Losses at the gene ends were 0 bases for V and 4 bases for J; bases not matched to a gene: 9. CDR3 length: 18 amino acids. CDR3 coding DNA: TGCGCCAGCAGCCAAGACTTCTCTTGGACTAGCGGGAGTTACGAGCAGTACTTC. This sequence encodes CASSQDFSWTSGSYEQYF.

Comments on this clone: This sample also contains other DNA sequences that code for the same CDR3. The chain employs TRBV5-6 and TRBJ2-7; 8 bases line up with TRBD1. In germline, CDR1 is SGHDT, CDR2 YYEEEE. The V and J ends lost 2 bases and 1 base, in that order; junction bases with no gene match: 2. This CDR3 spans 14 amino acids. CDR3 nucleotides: TGTGCCAGCAGCTTTACAGGGGGTTCCTACGAGCAGTACTTC. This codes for CASSFTGGSYEQYF.

The DNA for the CDR3 is TGCGCCAGCCAACTAGCGGGAGGGCGGTCGTCGAACCCCTACAATGAGCAGTTCTTC. Translation: CASQLAGGRSSNPYNEQFF. The rearrangement links TRBV5-1 to TRBJ2-1; 13 bases line up with TRBD2. V lost 7 bases and J lost 2; bases outside the gene matches: 15. Germline CDR1 is SGHRS and CDR2 is YFSETQ. This CDR3 is 19 amino acids long.

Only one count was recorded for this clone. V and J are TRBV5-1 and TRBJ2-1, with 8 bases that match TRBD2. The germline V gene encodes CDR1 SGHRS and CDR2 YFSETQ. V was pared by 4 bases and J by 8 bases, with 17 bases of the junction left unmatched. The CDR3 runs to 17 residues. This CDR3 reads CASSRPTSAGGYDEQFF. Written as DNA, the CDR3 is TGCGCCAGCAGCCGTCCGACTAGCGCGGGGGGATATGATGAGCAGTTCTTC.

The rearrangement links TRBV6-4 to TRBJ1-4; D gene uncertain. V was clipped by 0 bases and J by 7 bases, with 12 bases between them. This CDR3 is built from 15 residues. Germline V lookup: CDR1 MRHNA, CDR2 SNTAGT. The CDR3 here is CASSDSLYPSEKLFF. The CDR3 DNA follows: TGTGCCAGCAGTGACTCTCTTTATCCTAGTGAAAAACTGTTTTTT.

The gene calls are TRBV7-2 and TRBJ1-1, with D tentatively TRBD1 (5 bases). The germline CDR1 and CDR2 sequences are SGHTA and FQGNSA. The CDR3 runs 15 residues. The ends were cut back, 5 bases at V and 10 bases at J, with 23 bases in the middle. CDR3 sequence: CASSIQGAHGTRAFF. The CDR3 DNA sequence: TGTGCCAGCAGCATTCAAGGGGCCCACGGAACGAGAGCTTTCTTT.

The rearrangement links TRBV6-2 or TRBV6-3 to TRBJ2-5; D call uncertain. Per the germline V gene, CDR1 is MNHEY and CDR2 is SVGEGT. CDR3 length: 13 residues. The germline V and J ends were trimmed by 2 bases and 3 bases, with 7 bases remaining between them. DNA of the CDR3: TGTGCCAGCAGTTACGAGGCCGAAGAGACCCAGTACTTC. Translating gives CASSYEAEETQYF.

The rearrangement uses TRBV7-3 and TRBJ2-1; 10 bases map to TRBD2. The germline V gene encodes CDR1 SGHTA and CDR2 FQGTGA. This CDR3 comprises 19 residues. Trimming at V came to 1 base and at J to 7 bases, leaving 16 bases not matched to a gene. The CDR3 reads CASSLKSLGLAGVVNEQFF. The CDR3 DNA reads TGTGCCAGCAGCTTAAAGAGCCTGGGTCTAGCGGGAGTCGTTAATGAGCAGTTCTTC.

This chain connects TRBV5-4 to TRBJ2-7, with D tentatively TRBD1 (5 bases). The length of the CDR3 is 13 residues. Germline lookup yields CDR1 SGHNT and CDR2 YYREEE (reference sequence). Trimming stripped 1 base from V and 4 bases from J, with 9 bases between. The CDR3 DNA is TGTGCCAGCAGCTTGACAGGCCGGTACGAGCAGTACTTC. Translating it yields CASSLTGRYEQYF. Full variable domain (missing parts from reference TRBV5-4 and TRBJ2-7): ETGVTQSPTHLIKTRGQQVTLRCSSQSGHNTVSWYQQALGQGPQFIFQYYREEENGRGNFPPRFSGLQFPNYSSELNVNALELDDSALYLCASSLTGRYEQYFGPGTRLTVT.

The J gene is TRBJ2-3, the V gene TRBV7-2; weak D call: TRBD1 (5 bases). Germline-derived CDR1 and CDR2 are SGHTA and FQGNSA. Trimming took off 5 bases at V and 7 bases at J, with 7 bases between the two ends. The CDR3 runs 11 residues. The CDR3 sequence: CASSQGYTQYF. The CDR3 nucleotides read TGTGCCAGCAGCCAGGGTTATACGCAGTATTTT. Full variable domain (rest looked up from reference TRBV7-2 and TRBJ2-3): GAGVSQSPSNKVTEKGKDVELRCDPISGHTALYWYRQSLGQGLEFLIYFQGNSAPDKSGLPSDRFSAERTGGSVSTLTIQRTQQEDSAVYLCASSQGYTQYFGPGTRLTVL.

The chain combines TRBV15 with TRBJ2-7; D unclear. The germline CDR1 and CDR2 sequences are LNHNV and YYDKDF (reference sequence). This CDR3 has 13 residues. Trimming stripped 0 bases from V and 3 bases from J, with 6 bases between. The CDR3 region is CATSRDQYYEQYF. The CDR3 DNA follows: TGTGCCACCAGCAGAGATCAGTACTACGAGCAGTACTTC.

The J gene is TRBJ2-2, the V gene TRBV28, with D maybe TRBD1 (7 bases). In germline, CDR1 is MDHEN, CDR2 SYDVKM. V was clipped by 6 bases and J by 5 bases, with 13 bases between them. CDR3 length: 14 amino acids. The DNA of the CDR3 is TGTGCCAGCAGACTACAGGGGAGGACCGGGGAGCTGTTTTTT. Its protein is CASRLQGRTGELFF.

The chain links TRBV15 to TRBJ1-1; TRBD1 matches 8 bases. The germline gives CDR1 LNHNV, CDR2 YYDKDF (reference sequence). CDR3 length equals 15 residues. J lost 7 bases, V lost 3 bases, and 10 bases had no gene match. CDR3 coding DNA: TGTGCCACCAGCAGGGGCGACTCAGGGGGCAGTGAAGCTTTCTTT. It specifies CATSRGDSGGSEAFF.

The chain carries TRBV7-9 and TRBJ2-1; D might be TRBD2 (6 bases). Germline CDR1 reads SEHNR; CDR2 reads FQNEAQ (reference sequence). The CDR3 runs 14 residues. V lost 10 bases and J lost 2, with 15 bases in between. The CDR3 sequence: CATDSAGPYNEQFF. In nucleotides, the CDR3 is TGTGCCACTGACTCCGCGGGACCCTACAATGAGCAGTTCTTC.